The clone carrying this T cell receptor beta chain was seen ten or more times. Its antigen is unidentified. Researchers barred patients who had uncontrolled infection, other autoimmune disease, pregnancy or lactation. The source of the sample is a study of T cells in Graves' hyperthyroidism and ophthalmopathy. The overall study: At initial diagnosis, before any treatment had begun, peripheral blood was obtained. Findings and limits, study-wide: The model made its ophthalmopathy prediction, and onset followed a median approximately six months later. Blood also held most thyroid clonotypes expanded beyond 0.001.

The CDR3 loop spans 13 amino acids. The V and J ends lost 1 base and 3 bases, in that order; junction bases with no gene match: 2. Germline CDR1 reads GTSNPN; CDR2 reads SVGIG (reference sequence). TCR beta CDR3 regions were amplified from RNA. The TCR CDR3 was amplified in a first-round RT-PCR using the HTBI primer set. TCRdb redid the calling of the multiplex PCR reads with MiXCR, one entry per CDR3 protein. In the table there are around 380,000 distinct CDR3 sequences, roughly 13% of which are singletons. The TCR was taken from a man younger than 45 with Graves' hyperthyroidism that later progressed to Graves' ophthalmopathy. Material: blood. The chain couples TRBV30 to TRBJ2-7, with 8 bases identical to TRBD2. The CDR3 spells CAWSGGGLYEQYF. The CDR3 nucleotides are TGTGCCTGGAGTGGCGGGGGGCTCTACGAGCAGTACTTC.